Presented here are 24 T cell receptor beta chains from one specimen sequenced in a study of blood T cell repertoires in COVID-19. The protocol was immunoSEQ multiplex PCR, while the TCRdb copy is restricted to in-frame clones and leaves out a portion. The sample holds a few hundred thousand clones, 89% seen once. The specimen sequenced was peripheral blood. These receptors all come from a woman aged 55-69 years with acute or convalescent COVID-19.

This chain connects TRBV7-9 to TRBJ2-1; no reliable D call. CDR3 length equals 14 residues. Germline CDR1 and CDR2: SEHNR and FQNEAQ (reference sequence). V was cut by 3 bases and J by 6 bases, with 12 bases left in between. Written as DNA, the CDR3 is TGTGCCAGCAGCTTGGCAGGTACCATCAATGAGCAGTTCTTC. It yields the protein CASSLAGTINEQFF.

The rearrangement uses TRBV20-1 and TRBJ2-5; 10 bases line up with TRBD1. Germline V gene sequence: CDR1 DFQATT, CDR2 SNEGSKA (reference sequence). Trimming at V came to 3 bases and at J to 5 bases, leaving 3 bases not matched to a gene. The CDR3 runs 13 residues. The CDR3 protein is CSASGQGVETQYF. As DNA, the CDR3 is TGCAGTGCTAGTGGACAGGGGGTCGAGACCCAGTACTTC.

V is TRBV7-8 and J is TRBJ1-2; 7 bases fit TRBD1. Germline V gives CDR1 SGHVS, CDR2 FQNEAQ. CDR3 length: 14 amino acids. V gave up 5 bases and J gave up 4 bases; unmatched junction bases: 7. The CDR3 DNA reads as TGTGCCAGCAGCACTCGGGACAGAGTCTATGGCTACACCTTC. Translating gives CASSTRDRVYGYTF.

This chain uses TRBV5-6 with TRBJ1-2; 8 bases line up with TRBD1. Germline V gives CDR1 SGHDT, CDR2 YYEEEE. The CDR3 spans 15 residues. The junction had 9 bases not matched to a gene; V was cut back by 4 bases and J by 4 bases. In nucleotides, the CDR3 is TGTGCCAGCAGCGCCCGGACAGGGAACCCCTATGGCTACACCTTC. Translating it yields CASSARTGNPYGYTF.

The chain couples TRBV3-1 (or the pseudogene TRBV3-2) to TRBJ1-3, with D tentatively TRBD1 (5 bases). In germline, CDR1 is LGHDT, CDR2 YNNKEL (reference sequence). Deletions cut 4 bases from V and 4 bases from J, with 11 bases between. The CDR3 runs 14 residues. The CDR3: CASSLGGVGNTIYF. In DNA form, the CDR3 reads TGTGCCAGCAGCCTTGGAGGGGTAGGAAACACCATATATTTT.

The chain combines TRBV21-1 with TRBJ1-2; no check of the table's D call, TRBD1, against the DNA was made. TRBV21-1 is a known pseudogene. CDR3 length equals 15 residues. The CDR3 spells CASSTDRGGFYGYTF. The CDR3 coding sequence is TGTGCCAGCAGCACGGACAGGGGGGGATTCTATGGCTACACCTTC.

This chain connects TRBV6-5 to TRBJ1-2, with a possible D match to TRBD1 (6 bases). V lost 10 bases, J lost 1 base, and 13 bases lay in between. The CDR3 is made up of 13 amino acids. Germline assignment: CDR1 MNHEY and CDR2 SVGAGI. The CDR3 region is CAIRDTYNYGYTF. DNA for the CDR3: TGTGCCATTCGGGACACCTATAACTATGGCTACACCTTC.

This clone has only one observation. The chain employs TRBV5-6 and TRBJ2-5; tentatively, D is TRBD2 (5 bases). With 0 bases removed from V and 5 bases from J, the gap between germline ends came to 14 bases. The CDR3 spans 15 residues. Germline V gives CDR1 SGHDT, CDR2 YYEEEE. The chain's CDR3 is CASSLGVERAETQYF. CDR3 in DNA: TGTGCCAGCAGCTTGGGTGTGGAGAGGGCGGAGACCCAGTACTTC.

The chain links TRBV18 to TRBJ2-1, with 8 bases fitting TRBD1. The CDR3 is 16 amino acids. The ends lost 3 bases at V and 4 bases at J; junction bases unmatched: 8. Per germline, CDR1 KGHSH and CDR2 LQKENI. The CDR3 is CASSPLLGQAYNEQFF. The DNA for the CDR3 is TGTGCCAGCTCACCGCTGCTGGGACAGGCTTACAATGAGCAGTTCTTC. Supplemented by reference TRBV18 and TRBJ2-1, the full variable domain reads NAGVMQNPRHLVRRRGQEARLRCSPMKGHSHVYWYRQLPEEGLKFMVYLQKENIIDESGMPKERFSAEFPKEGPSILRIQQVVRGDSAAYFCASSPLLGQAYNEQFFGPGTRLTVL.

The chain couples TRBV7-6 to TRBJ1-5; 9 positions match TRBD1. Germline loops: CDR1 SGHVS, CDR2 FNYEAQ. The CDR3 is 20 amino acids. The junction had 16 bases not matched to a gene; V was cut back by 4 bases and J by 0 bases. The CDR3 spells CASSSFPSGTGYYSNQPQHF. In DNA form, the CDR3 reads TGTGCCAGCAGCTCTTTCCCATCCGGGACAGGGTATTATAGCAATCAGCCCCAGCATTTT.

In its sample, this clone was seen a few times. The chain joins TRBV29-1 to TRBJ2-7; a weak D match, TRBD1 (6 bases). V lost 6 bases and J 5 bases, leaving 14 bases between the germline ends. This CDR3 region has 12 residues. Germline V gene lookup returns CDR1 SQVTM and CDR2 ANQGSEA. The CDR3 DNA sequence: TGCAGCGTCGGAACAGGGAACCACGAGCAGTACTTC. This gives the protein CSVGTGNHEQYF.

This clone was counted only a few times. The chain joins TRBV2 to TRBJ1-2; D not certain. This CDR3 has 14 residues. The V end lost 1 base, the J end lost 4 bases, and 10 bases lay between the germline ends. CDR1 is SNHLY and CDR2 is FYNNEI in the germline V gene. CDR3: CASSEEKRGYGYTF. The CDR3 coding sequence is TGTGCCAGCAGTGAAGAGAAAAGAGGCTATGGCTACACCTTC.

Only one count was recorded for this clone. This rearrangement joins TRBV12-3 or TRBV12-4 to TRBJ1-2; TRBD1 aligns across 8 bases. The J segment lost 8 bases and the V segment lost 5 bases, leaving 7 bases of the junction unmatched. The CDR3 loop spans 13 amino acids. The CDR3 coding sequence is TGTGCCAGCAGTACTCAACAGGGGGAGGGCTACACCTTC. It translates to CASSTQQGEGYTF.

The chain links TRBV4-1 to TRBJ2-2; the D is unclear. The CDR3 covers 15 residues. The V gene lost 2 bases and the J gene lost 4 bases, with 11 bases spanning the gap. CDR1 and CDR2 (germline): MGHRA, YSYEKL. The CDR3 DNA is TGCGCCAGCAGCCAATTCCCCTCGAGCACCGGGGAGCTGTTTTTT. It specifies CASSQFPSSTGELFF.

The chain employs TRBV10-3 and TRBJ1-5, with 10 bases identical to TRBD1. With V trimmed by 6 bases and J by 5 bases, 10 bases remained unmatched. Germline loops: CDR1 ENHRY, CDR2 SYGVKD. The CDR3 loop spans 16 amino acids. CDR3 loop: CAISRDRGTSYQPQHF. The CDR3 coding sequence is TGTGCCATCAGCCGGGACAGGGGAACCTCCTATCAGCCCCAGCATTTT.

The V call is TRBV19, the J call TRBJ2-7; perhaps TRBD2 as D (5 bases). CDR1 is LNHDA, CDR2 SQIVND, per germline (reference sequence). Trimming pared 3 bases from V and 5 bases from J, leaving 11 bases between. The CDR3 covers 13 residues. The CDR3 loop is CASSMGAGDEQYF. CDR3 sequence (DNA): TGTGCCAGTAGTATGGGCGCCGGGGACGAGCAGTACTTC.

This clone was found once. The chain joins TRBV19 to TRBJ1-5; D perhaps matches TRBD1 (6 bases). The germline V gene encodes CDR1 LNHDA and CDR2 SQIVND (reference sequence). Trimming took off 1 base at V and 7 bases at J, with 11 bases between the two ends. CDR3 length: 14 residues. The CDR3 DNA sequence: TGTGCCAGTAGTATAGGGACAGTGGAACAGCCCCAGCATTTT. Translating it yields CASSIGTVEQPQHF. Full variable domain (outside the CDR3, taken from reference TRBV19 and TRBJ1-5): DGGITQSPKYLFRKEGQNVTLSCEQNLNHDAMYWYRQDPGQGLRLIYYSQIVNDFQKGDIAEGYSVSREKKESFPLTVTSAQKNPTAFYLCASSIGTVEQPQHFGDGTRLSIL.

The chain recombines TRBV19 with TRBJ1-2, with 7 bases lining up with TRBD1. CDR1 and CDR2 from the germline V gene are LNHDA and SQIVND (reference sequence). The CDR3 contains 15 residues. J was trimmed by 8 bases and V by 5 bases; bases with no gene match: 14. In nucleotides, the CDR3 is TGTGCCAGTAGTTCCTCCCTTGGACAGGTTAGGGGCTACACCTTC. This sequence encodes CASSSSLGQVRGYTF.

V usage is TRBV6-5 and J usage is TRBJ2-7; 8 bases are a match to TRBD2. The CDR3 is made up of 15 amino acids. V gave up 4 bases and J gave up 3 bases; unmatched junction bases: 8. CDR1 and CDR2 from the germline V gene are MNHEY and SVGAGI. CDR3 in DNA: TGTGCCAGCAGTTGGTCAGCGGGAGTAGGCTACGAGCAGTACTTC. Translating gives CASSWSAGVGYEQYF.

The chain joins TRBV2 to TRBJ1-1; a possible D gene is TRBD1 (6 bases). There are 14 residues in the CDR3. Germline V lookup: CDR1 SNHLY, CDR2 FYNNEI. Trimming removed 7 bases from V and 0 bases from J, with 12 bases in between. Here the CDR3 DNA reads TGTGCCAGCACTGGACAGATTATGAACACTGAAGCTTTCTTT. It yields the protein CASTGQIMNTEAFF. The complete variable domain, with remaining parts taken from reference TRBV2 and TRBJ1-1, reads EPEVTQTPSHQVTQMGQEVILRCVPISNHLYFYWYRQILGQKVEFLVSFYNNEISEKSEIFDDQFSVERPDGSNFTLKIRSTKLEDSAMYFCASTGQIMNTEAFFGQGTRLTVV.

The V call is TRBV6-2 or TRBV6-3, the J call TRBJ1-5; a possible D gene is TRBD1 (6 bases). The CDR3 has 15 amino acids. Looked up from germline, CDR1 is MNHEY and CDR2 is SVGEGT. V was clipped by 5 bases and J by 5 bases, with 16 bases between them. The CDR3 DNA sequence: TGTGCCAGCAGTATCCCAACAGGGTGGGATCAGCCCCAGCATTTT. Its protein is CASSIPTGWDQPQHF.

The chain is built from TRBV7-2 and TRBJ2-7, with 7 nucleotides matching TRBD1. V gave up 5 bases and J gave up 2 bases; unmatched junction bases: 9. The CDR3 contains 15 residues. In germline, CDR1 is SGHTA, CDR2 FQGNSA. Here the CDR3 reads CASSQSTGPTYEQYF. CDR3 in DNA: TGTGCCAGCAGCCAATCGACAGGGCCGACCTACGAGCAGTACTTC.

The chain carries TRBV4-3 and TRBJ2-1, with D possibly being TRBD1 (6 bases). V was trimmed by 4 bases and J by 9 bases, leaving 19 bases between them. This CDR3 region has 15 residues. In germline, CDR1 is LGHNA, CDR2 YSLEER. The chain's CDR3 is CASSLRTGLGGEQFF. As DNA, the CDR3 is TGCGCCAGCAGCCTACGAACAGGGCTTGGAGGTGAGCAGTTCTTC.

The chain recombines TRBV18 with TRBJ1-2, with 7 bases identical to TRBD1. This CDR3 has 18 residues. The germline CDR1 and CDR2 sequences are KGHSH and LQKENI. With 0 bases clipped from V and 8 bases from J, the junction kept 18 bases outside the gene matches. The CDR3 region is CASSPPPSPLRGLEGYTF. The CDR3 DNA sequence: TGTGCCAGCTCACCACCGCCCAGCCCTCTGAGGGGGCTGGAGGGCTACACCTTC.